What follows describes a single TCR beta chain. Its target is unknown. Trimming stripped 1 base from V and 5 bases from J, with 15 bases between. The CDR3 sequence is 15 residues long. CDR1 and CDR2 (germline): MGHRA, YSYEKL. This sample stems from a study of shared clonotypes between healthy human individuals. Naive CD8 isolation took CD45RO-negative cells positively selected for CCR7 and excluded terminally differentiated effector memory CD45RA+ cells. Whole-study results and caveats: It was the non-shared clonotypes that had lower generation probabilities than clonotypes shared by all four donors. Rarefaction gave evidence that sorted-subset sequencing remained incomplete despite large depth.

The assay was run at deep level. Assay: immunoSEQ multiplex PCR; the TCRdb copy retains only in-frame clones and omits some. Counted here are around 2,000,000 clones, just under 95% occurring once; the ten biggest clones make up roughly 1%. The gene calls are TRBV4-1 and TRBJ2-7; possibly TRBD1 or TRBD2 for D (6 bases each). The specimen sequenced was naive CD8+ T cells sorted from blood. The sequence was collected from a man in his late teens or twenties in good health. CDR3 sequence: CASSQVPGGRNEQYF. In DNA form, the CDR3 reads TGCGCCAGCAGCCAAGTGCCCGGGGGCCGGAACGAGCAGTACTTC.